This is a list of T cell receptor beta chains from one sample in a study of shared clonotypes between healthy human individuals. The table came from immunoSEQ multiplex PCR; TCRdb's copy has only in-frame clones and leaves some out. The sample has 2 million to 3 million clones; over 85% are singletons. The sample was naive CD4+ T cells from PBMCs. The receptors were sampled from a man aged 18 to 29 in good health. Some clones in this sample may be carry-over from other donors' samples. Both conserved end residues are part of each CDR3. The order of the fields is V gene, J gene, D gene, clone size, CDR3 protein, CDR3 DNA. A D gene is named only where the DNA matches it firmly. A row's size may be missing; if present it is once, few, many or a size class.

V gene: TRBV7-2; J gene: TRBJ2-3; D gene: NA; clone size: NA; CDR3 protein: CASSLELQFADTQYF; CDR3 DNA: TGTGCCAGCAGCTTAGAGTTGCAGTTCGCAGATACGCAGTATTTT
V gene: TRBV7-2; J gene: TRBJ2-7; D gene: NA; clone size: NA; CDR3 protein: CASSLYYEQYF; CDR3 DNA: TGTGCCAGCAGCTTATACTACGAGCAGTACTTC
V gene: TRBV27; J gene: TRBJ2-1; D gene: TRBD1; clone size: NA; CDR3 protein: CASSGYRGRKTSYNEQFF; CDR3 DNA: TGTGCCAGTTCAGGGTACAGGGGGCGAAAAACCTCCTACAATGAGCAGTTCTTC
V gene: TRBV7-9; J gene: TRBJ2-3; D gene: NA; clone size: NA; CDR3 protein: CASSLVKGTDTQYF; CDR3 DNA: TGTGCCAGCAGCTTAGTCAAAGGCACAGATACGCAGTATTTT
V gene: TRBV28; J gene: TRBJ1-1; D gene: TRBD1; clone size: NA; CDR3 protein: CASRRGQGGTEAFF; CDR3 DNA: TGTGCCAGCAGGAGAGGACAGGGTGGCACTGAAGCTTTCTTT
V gene: TRBV5-1; J gene: TRBJ2-5; D gene: NA; clone size: NA; CDR3 protein: CASSLGQTGETQYF; CDR3 DNA: TGCGCCAGCAGCTTGGGCCAGACGGGGGAGACCCAGTACTTC
V gene: TRBV7-8; J gene: TRBJ2-2; D gene: TRBD1; clone size: NA; CDR3 protein: CASSLRTGPELFF; CDR3 DNA: TGTGCCAGCAGCTTAAGGACAGGGCCCGAGCTGTTTTTT
V gene: TRBV4-3; J gene: TRBJ2-5; D gene: NA; clone size: NA; CDR3 protein: CASSPGLDRPPGTQYF; CDR3 DNA: TGCGCCAGCAGCCCGGGTCTGGACAGACCTCCGGGGACCCAGTACTTC
V gene: TRBV6-1; J gene: TRBJ2-2; D gene: NA; clone size: NA; CDR3 protein: CASNKYTGELFF; CDR3 DNA: TGTGCCAGCAACAAGTACACCGGGGAGCTGTTTTTT
V gene: TRBV27; J gene: TRBJ2-7; D gene: NA; clone size: NA; CDR3 protein: CASSSATETYEQYF; CDR3 DNA: TGTGCCAGCAGTTCGGCGACAGAGACCTACGAGCAGTACTTC
V gene: TRBV6-1; J gene: TRBJ1-2; D gene: NA; clone size: NA; CDR3 protein: CASSEWRGSLNYGYTF; CDR3 DNA: TGTGCCAGCAGTGAGTGGAGGGGCTCGCTTAACTATGGCTACACCTTC
V gene: TRBV15; J gene: TRBJ2-3; D gene: TRBD2; clone size: NA; CDR3 protein: CATSRGGRLASDTQYF; CDR3 DNA: TGTGCCACCAGCAGAGGCGGGAGACTAGCGTCAGATACGCAGTATTTT
V gene: TRBV11-2; J gene: TRBJ2-5; D gene: TRBD1; clone size: NA; CDR3 protein: CASSPGQGGSRETQYF; CDR3 DNA: TGTGCCAGCAGCCCTGGACAGGGGGGTAGTAGAGAGACCCAGTACTTC
V gene: TRBV27; J gene: TRBJ1-4; D gene: NA; clone size: once; CDR3 protein: CASSLDRYNEKLFF; CDR3 DNA: TGTGCCAGCAGTTTAGACCGTTACAATGAAAAACTGTTTTTT
V gene: TRBV27; J gene: TRBJ2-5; D gene: TRBD2; clone size: NA; CDR3 protein: CASTSGTSGGGVRETQYF; CDR3 DNA: TGTGCCAGCACCTCCGGGACTAGCGGAGGTGGGGTTCGGGAGACCCAGTACTTC
V gene: TRBV5-1; J gene: TRBJ2-7; D gene: NA; clone size: NA; CDR3 protein: CASSLAGDSYEQYF; CDR3 DNA: TGCGCCAGCAGTTTGGCAGGGGACTCCTACGAGCAGTACTTC
V gene: TRBV19; J gene: TRBJ1-1; D gene: NA; clone size: NA; CDR3 protein: CASSINRVGGSRTEAFF; CDR3 DNA: TGTGCCAGTAGTATAAATCGGGTCGGAGGGAGTCGGACTGAAGCTTTCTTT
V gene: TRBV10-1; J gene: TRBJ2-3; D gene: NA; clone size: NA; CDR3 protein: CASSACGQHTDTQYF; CDR3 DNA: TGCGCCAGCAGTGCATGCGGACAGCACACAGATACGCAGTATTTT
V gene: TRBV11-2; J gene: TRBJ1-2; D gene: NA; clone size: NA; CDR3 protein: CASSTAVDGGKGYTF; CDR3 DNA: TGTGCCAGCAGCACGGCCGTTGACGGGGGGAAAGGCTACACCTTC
V gene: TRBV2; J gene: TRBJ1-5; D gene: NA; clone size: NA; CDR3 protein: CASSWTAAGNQPQHF; CDR3 DNA: TGTGCCAGCAGTTGGACGGCGGCGGGCAATCAGCCCCAGCATTTT
V gene: TRBV25-1; J gene: TRBJ2-3; D gene: TRBD1; clone size: NA; CDR3 protein: CASRRDRATDTQYF; CDR3 DNA: TGTGCCAGCCGCCGGGACAGAGCCACAGATACGCAGTATTTT
V gene: TRBV5-1; J gene: TRBJ2-7; D gene: NA; clone size: NA; CDR3 protein: CASRTGTARGSYEQYF; CDR3 DNA: TGCGCCAGCAGAACCGGGACGGCACGCGGATCCTACGAGCAGTACTTC
V gene: TRBV5-1; J gene: TRBJ2-3; D gene: NA; clone size: NA; CDR3 protein: CASSLISADTQYF; CDR3 DNA: TGCGCCAGCAGCTTAATTAGTGCAGATACGCAGTATTTT
V gene: TRBV7-9; J gene: TRBJ1-2; D gene: NA; clone size: NA; CDR3 protein: CASSFRRSYGYTF; CDR3 DNA: TGTGCCAGCAGCTTTAGGAGGAGTTATGGCTACACCTTC
V gene: TRBV18; J gene: TRBJ2-5; D gene: TRBD1; clone size: NA; CDR3 protein: CASSPTTGGQETQYF; CDR3 DNA: TGTGCCAGCTCACCGACGACAGGGGGACAAGAGACCCAGTACTTC
V gene: TRBV29-1; J gene: TRBJ2-3; D gene: NA; clone size: NA; CDR3 protein: CSVEDTLADTQYF; CDR3 DNA: TGCAGCGTTGAAGATACCCTGGCAGATACGCAGTATTTT
V gene: TRBV27; J gene: TRBJ2-2; D gene: NA; clone size: NA; CDR3 protein: CASTKGQTNTGELFF; CDR3 DNA: TGTGCCAGTACTAAAGGACAGACTAACACCGGGGAGCTGTTTTTT
V gene: TRBV10-2; J gene: TRBJ1-1; D gene: NA; clone size: NA; CDR3 protein: CASSGPIVTEAFF; CDR3 DNA: TGCGCCAGCAGTGGGCCCATAGTAACTGAAGCTTTCTTT
V gene: TRBV5-1; J gene: TRBJ2-1; D gene: NA; clone size: NA; CDR3 protein: CASSQETSANEQFF; CDR3 DNA: TGCGCCAGCAGCCAAGAGACTAGTGCGAATGAGCAGTTCTTC
V gene: TRBV18; J gene: TRBJ1-6; D gene: NA; clone size: NA; CDR3 protein: CASSPGAGGSPLHF; CDR3 DNA: TGTGCCAGCTCACCAGGAGCGGGCGGTTCACCCCTCCACTTT
V gene: TRBV5-5; J gene: TRBJ2-2; D gene: NA; clone size: NA; CDR3 protein: CASSLEGHLTGELFF; CDR3 DNA: TGTGCCAGCAGCTTGGAAGGACACTTAACCGGGGAGCTGTTTTTT
V gene: TRBV15; J gene: TRBJ2-5; D gene: TRBD2; clone size: NA; CDR3 protein: CATSRGGTAVTSEFGSETQYF; CDR3 DNA: TGTGCCACCAGCAGAGGAGGGACGGCGGTGACTAGCGAGTTTGGCTCGGAGACCCAGTACTTC
V gene: TRBV5-1; J gene: TRBJ1-1; D gene: NA; clone size: NA; CDR3 protein: CASSLAVSGRTEAFF; CDR3 DNA: TGCGCCAGCAGCTTGGCCGTCTCGGGAAGGACTGAAGCTTTCTTT
V gene: TRBV9; J gene: TRBJ2-7; D gene: NA; clone size: NA; CDR3 protein: CASSVADRIYEQYF; CDR3 DNA: TGTGCCAGCAGCGTAGCCGACCGGATCTACGAGCAGTACTTC
V gene: TRBV11-2; J gene: TRBJ2-7; D gene: NA; clone size: NA; CDR3 protein: CASSSSRALSYEQYF; CDR3 DNA: TGTGCCAGCAGCTCCTCCCGGGCCCTCTCCTACGAGCAGTACTTC
V gene: TRBV28; J gene: TRBJ2-1; D gene: NA; clone size: NA; CDR3 protein: CASSLGGMSSYNEQFF; CDR3 DNA: TGTGCCAGCAGTTTAGGGGGGATGAGCTCCTACAATGAGCAGTTCTTC
V gene: TRBV7-2; J gene: TRBJ1-1; D gene: TRBD1; clone size: NA; CDR3 protein: CASSFGDSEAFF; CDR3 DNA: TGTGCCAGCAGCTTCGGGGACAGCGAAGCTTTCTTT
V gene: TRBV27; J gene: TRBJ1-4; D gene: NA; clone size: NA; CDR3 protein: CASSLRDSNEKLFF; CDR3 DNA: TGTGCCAGCAGTTTACGTGACAGCAATGAAAAACTGTTTTTT
V gene: TRBV7-6; J gene: TRBJ2-3; D gene: NA; clone size: NA; CDR3 protein: CASSFRAKDTQYF; CDR3 DNA: TGTGCCAGCAGCTTCAGGGCCAAAGATACGCAGTATTTT
V gene: TRBV7-9; J gene: TRBJ2-5; D gene: TRBD1; clone size: NA; CDR3 protein: CASSPLGVTGVRETQYF; CDR3 DNA: TGTGCCAGCAGCCCCTTAGGTGTGACAGGGGTGAGAGAGACCCAGTACTTC
V gene: TRBV2; J gene: TRBJ1-2; D gene: NA; clone size: once; CDR3 protein: CASSERQSNYGYTF; CDR3 DNA: TGTGCCAGCAGTGAAAGACAGAGCAACTATGGCTACACCTTC
V gene: TRBV7-2; J gene: TRBJ1-3; D gene: NA; clone size: NA; CDR3 protein: CASSIRQRRGNTIYF; CDR3 DNA: TGTGCCAGCAGCATTAGACAGCGACGTGGAAACACCATATATTTT
V gene: TRBV29-1; J gene: TRBJ2-7; D gene: NA; clone size: NA; CDR3 protein: CSGLPGEDNEQYF; CDR3 DNA: TGCAGCGGCCTCCCCGGGGAGGACAACGAGCAGTACTTC
V gene: TRBV19; J gene: TRBJ2-1; D gene: TRBD1; clone size: NA; CDR3 protein: CASSIARGQGIKPYNEQFF; CDR3 DNA: TGTGCCAGTAGTATAGCCAGGGGACAGGGTATTAAACCTTACAATGAGCAGTTCTTC
V gene: TRBV28; J gene: TRBJ2-3; D gene: TRBD1; clone size: NA; CDR3 protein: CASGQGQALDTQYF; CDR3 DNA: TGTGCCAGCGGACAAGGACAGGCCCTGGATACGCAGTATTTT
V gene: TRBV10-2; J gene: TRBJ1-3; D gene: NA; clone size: NA; CDR3 protein: CASSETQGTRNTIYF; CDR3 DNA: TGCGCCAGCAGTGAGACCCAGGGGACTAGAAACACCATATATTTT
V gene: TRBV15; J gene: TRBJ2-3; D gene: NA; clone size: NA; CDR3 protein: CATSRPRTGTTDTQYF; CDR3 DNA: TGTGCCACCAGCAGACCCCGTACAGGGACCACAGATACGCAGTATTTT
V gene: TRBV7-2; J gene: TRBJ2-7; D gene: NA; clone size: NA; CDR3 protein: CASSLVGSGTPYEQYF; CDR3 DNA: TGTGCCAGCAGCTTAGTGGGGTCCGGGACTCCCTACGAGCAGTACTTC
V gene: TRBV7-3; J gene: TRBJ2-5; D gene: NA; clone size: NA; CDR3 protein: CASSLILQETQYF; CDR3 DNA: TGTGCCAGCAGCTTAATCCTCCAAGAGACCCAGTACTTC
V gene: TRBV4-1; J gene: TRBJ2-1; D gene: TRBD2; clone size: NA; CDR3 protein: CASSRSTSGINNEQFF; CDR3 DNA: TGCGCCAGCAGCCGGTCGACTAGCGGGATTAACAATGAGCAGTTCTTC
V gene: TRBV4-2; J gene: TRBJ2-1; D gene: TRBD2; clone size: NA; CDR3 protein: CASSQDNREGYNEQFF; CDR3 DNA: TGTGCCAGCAGCCAAGATAACCGGGAGGGCTACAATGAGCAGTTCTTC
V gene: TRBV28; J gene: TRBJ2-7; D gene: NA; clone size: once; CDR3 protein: CASRGGTYEQYF; CDR3 DNA: TGTGCCAGCAGAGGGGGTACCTACGAGCAGTACTTC
V gene: TRBV10-3; J gene: TRBJ2-4; D gene: NA; clone size: NA; CDR3 protein: CAISESGGTETF; CDR3 DNA: TGTGCCATCAGTGAAAGTGGAGGGACAGAGACGTTC
V gene: TRBV30; J gene: TRBJ1-1; D gene: NA; clone size: NA; CDR3 protein: CVWAEGPGRNTEAFF; CDR3 DNA: TGTGTCTGGGCGGAGGGCCCCGGCAGGAACACTGAAGCTTTCTTT
V gene: TRBV15; J gene: TRBJ2-1; D gene: NA; clone size: NA; CDR3 protein: CATSRVRGSSYNEQFF; CDR3 DNA: TGTGCCACCAGCAGGGTCAGAGGGAGCTCCTACAATGAGCAGTTCTTC
V gene: TRBV19; J gene: TRBJ2-1; D gene: NA; clone size: NA; CDR3 protein: CASSIGAAGEQFF; CDR3 DNA: TGTGCCAGTAGTATTGGGGCAGCCGGTGAGCAGTTCTTC
V gene: TRBV14; J gene: TRBJ2-7; D gene: NA; clone size: NA; CDR3 protein: CASSQGGAQYF; CDR3 DNA: TGTGCCAGCAGCCAGGGGGGGGCCCAGTACTTC